These T cell receptor beta chains were read from a single sample in a study of cytomegalovirus exposure and HLA in healthy donors. The method was immunoSEQ multiplex PCR; TCRdb's version includes in-frame clones alone and lacks a portion of them. The table shows about 180,000 clones, with 82% occurring only once. Sequences were obtained from PBMCs. These receptors were taken from a man aged 35 to 55 in good health and CMV-seronegative. Both conserved end residues are part of each CDR3. Fields, in order: J gene, V gene, D gene, clone size, CDR3 protein, CDR3 DNA. D genes are given only for firm matches. Not all rows give a size; the values are once, few, many and, for expanded clones, a class.

>TRBJ2-2|TRBV18|.|.
CASSPQDSRGAGGELFF
TGTGCCAGCTCACCACAAGACAGCAGGGGAGCAGGCGGGGAGCTGTTTTTT
>TRBJ1-5|TRBV2|TRBD1|few
CASSFTGGMQPQHF
TGTGCCAGCAGTTTCACAGGGGGCATGCAGCCCCAGCATTTT
>TRBJ1-2|TRBV5-4|TRBD1|.
CASSRGQDSYGYTF
TGTGCCAGCAGCCGTGGACAGGATTCATATGGCTACACCTTC
>TRBJ2-1|TRBV7-3|TRBD1|.
CASSHDRGYNEQFF
TGTGCCAGCAGCCATGACAGGGGCTACAATGAGCAGTTCTTC
>TRBJ2-7|TRBV6-5|.|.
CASSSGRIIPYEQYF
TGTGCCAGCAGTAGCGGGCGCATCATTCCCTACGAGCAGTACTTC
>TRBJ1-1|TRBV4-1|.|.
CASSQDLGAASTEAFF
TGCGCCAGCAGCCAAGATTTGGGGGCCGCCAGCACTGAAGCTTTCTTT
>TRBJ1-2|TRBV5-1|TRBD1|.
CASSARTGGAFLEGHTF
TGCGCCAGCAGCGCGAGGACAGGGGGCGCCTTCCTGGAGGGCCACACCTTC
>TRBJ2-7|TRBV7-6|.|.
CASSRNGGLSYEQYF
TGTGCCAGCAGCCGGAACGGAGGGTTGTCCTACGAGCAGTACTTC
>TRBJ1-3|TRBV7-9|TRBD1|.
CASSLEGTANLFSGNTIYF
TGTGCCAGCAGCTTAGAAGGGACAGCCAACTTATTTTCTGGAAACACCATATATTTT
>TRBJ2-7|TRBV5-4|TRBD2|.
CASSPRGGSSGGSSYEQYF
TGTGCCAGCAGCCCGCGAGGTGGTTCTAGCGGGGGGAGCTCCTACGAGCAGTACTTC
>TRBJ1-5|TRBV18|.|.
CASSREGGGGQPQHF
TGTGCCAGCTCACGCGAGGGGGGGGGCGGACAGCCCCAGCATTTT
>TRBJ1-2|TRBV6-5|.|.
CASSLGQHPNYGYTF
TGTGCCAGCAGTTTAGGACAGCACCCCAACTATGGCTACACCTTC
>TRBJ2-7|TRBV29-1|.|.
CSVSDSRGNYEQYF
TGCAGCGTTTCCGATTCCCGAGGAAACTACGAGCAGTACTTC
>TRBJ1-2|TRBV28|.|.
CASSFSARGERGYTF
TGTGCCAGCAGTTTCTCCGCCCGGGGGGAACGTGGCTACACCTTC
>TRBJ2-1|TRBV5-6|TRBD2|.
CASSVTGLVYNEQFF
TGTGCCAGCAGCGTTACGGGACTAGTTTACAATGAGCAGTTCTTC
>TRBJ2-7|TRBV30|TRBD2|.
CAGNGGLRGSYEQYF
TGTGCCGGCAACGGGGGGTTGAGGGGCTCCTACGAGCAGTACTTC
>TRBJ2-7|TRBV7-2|TRBD2|.
CASSAIPAGASSSYEQYF
TGTGCCAGCAGCGCCATCCCAGCGGGAGCCTCCAGCTCCTACGAGCAGTACTTC
>TRBJ2-7|TRBV5-1|.|.
CASSRDSGGGEQYF
TGCGCCAGCAGCAGGGACAGTGGGGGAGGAGAGCAGTACTTC
>TRBJ1-1|TRBV18|.|.
CASSPEKTGNTEAFF
TGTGCCAGCTCACCAGAGAAAACCGGGAACACTGAAGCTTTCTTT
>TRBJ2-7|TRBV5-1|.|.
CASSLAAGTGDF
TGCGCCAGCAGCTTGGCGGCGGGAACAGGGGACTTC
>TRBJ1-1|TRBV7-2|TRBD1|.
CASSSRQSGTGGMNTEAFF
TGTGCCAGCAGCTCGCGACAATCCGGGACAGGGGGCATGAACACTGAAGCTTTCTTT
>TRBJ2-3|TRBV5-1|TRBD2|.
CASSPTSGRTDTQYF
TGCGCCAGCAGCCCGACTAGCGGGAGGACAGATACGCAGTATTTT
>TRBJ2-3|TRBV4-3|.|.
CASSQGLGSTDTQYF
TGCGCCAGCAGCCAAGGCCTAGGAAGCACAGATACGCAGTATTTT
>TRBJ2-3|TRBV29-1|TRBD1|.
CSVEQGAADTQYF
TGCAGCGTTGAACAGGGGGCCGCAGATACGCAGTATTTT
>TRBJ1-5|TRBV5-1|.|once
CASSPRGGNQPQHF
TGCGCCAGCAGCCCCCGGGGTGGCAATCAGCCCCAGCATTTT
>TRBJ2-2|TRBV4-2|TRBD1|.
CASSQDLTGGAGNTGELFF
TGTGCCAGCAGCCAAGATTTGACAGGGGGCGCAGGGAACACCGGGGAGCTGTTTTTT
>TRBJ2-6|TRBV30|.|.
CAWTEGSGANVLTF
TGTGCCTGGACGGAGGGCTCTGGGGCCAACGTCCTGACTTTC
>TRBJ2-7|TRBV12-5|.|few
CASGSLRNSGEQYF
TGTGCTAGTGGTTCGCTAAGAAACTCCGGCGAGCAGTACTTC
>TRBJ1-1|TRBV5-4|TRBD1|once
CASSLDRGIAFF
TGTGCCAGCAGCTTGGACAGGGGGATAGCTTTCTTT
>TRBJ2-1|TRBV6-6|.|.
CASITNRGGLIREQFF
TGTGCCAGCATAACTAACAGGGGGGGCTTAATACGTGAGCAGTTCTTC
>TRBJ1-5|TRBV5-1|.|.
CASSLAGGEQPQHF
TGCGCCAGCAGCTTGGCCGGGGGGGAACAGCCCCAGCATTTT
>TRBJ1-2|TRBV19|TRBD1|few
CASSPQGFYGYTF
TGTGCCAGTAGTCCACAGGGGTTCTATGGCTACACCTTC
>TRBJ1-5|TRBV2|.|.
CASSEAAGGKQPQHF
TGTGCCAGCAGTGAAGCGGCGGGGGGGAAACAGCCCCAGCATTTT
>TRBJ1-6|TRBV27|.|.
CASSQPQGFSYNSPLHF
TGTGCCAGCAGCCAACCACAGGGATTCTCCTATAATTCACCCCTCCACTTT
>TRBJ1-5|TRBV21-1|.|.
CPKNPPHSLNQPQHF
TGTCCCAAAAACCCCCCTCACAGTCTCAATCAGCCCCAGCATTTT
>TRBJ2-3|TRBV28|TRBD1|.
CASSRDRGGIDTQYF
TGTGCCAGCAGTCGGGACAGGGGGGGAATAGATACGCAGTATTTT
>TRBJ2-4|TRBV9|TRBD2|.
CASSVEAGGPNIQYF
TGTGCCAGCAGCGTAGAGGCGGGGGGGCCAAACATTCAGTACTTC
>TRBJ1-5|TRBV28|.|.
CASMSPRGNQPQHF
TGTGCCAGCATGTCCCCACGGGGGAATCAGCCCCAGCATTTT
>TRBJ2-1|TRBV7-6|TRBD2|.
CASSSRVSGSPYNEQFF
TGTGCCAGCAGCTCCCGGGTGAGCGGGAGCCCTTACAATGAGCAGTTCTTC
>TRBJ2-1|TRBV7-2|TRBD2|.
CASSLGGGASYNEQFF
TGTGCCAGCAGCTTAGGCGGGGGGGCCTCCTACAATGAGCAGTTCTTC
>TRBJ1-1|TRBV4-1|.|.
CASRPDRNTEAFF
TGCGCCAGCAGACCAGACAGGAACACTGAAGCTTTCTTT
>TRBJ1-5|TRBV11-2|TRBD1|.
CASSLSGTGKNQPQHF
TGTGCCAGCAGTCTGTCCGGGACAGGGAAAAATCAGCCCCAGCATTTT
>TRBJ1-5|TRBV2|.|once
CASSGGGAYQPQHF
TGTGCCAGCAGTGGGGGGGGCGCATATCAGCCCCAGCATTTT
>TRBJ2-7|TRBV5-1|TRBD2|.
CASSSTSGTYEQYF
TGCGCCAGCAGCTCGACTAGCGGCACCTACGAGCAGTACTTC